Presented here are 18 T cell receptor beta chains from one specimen sequenced in a study of T cell changes during pregnancy in multiple sclerosis. The table came from immunoSEQ multiplex PCR; TCRdb's copy has only in-frame clones and leaves some out. The sample yields roughly 71,000 clones, approximately 90% seen once. The sequenced sample was peripheral blood, obtained in the first trimester of pregnancy. The receptors derive from a female donor in good health, enrolled as a control in a pregnancy study.

About this clone itself: Since a much larger clone is just one base distant, this may be a read error. This CDR3 is also generated by other DNA sequences in the sample. The chain joins TRBV5-1 to TRBJ1-5; D uncertain. The germline V gene has CDR1 SGHRS and CDR2 YFSETQ. The CDR3 loop spans 15 amino acids. Deletions cut 0 bases from V and 1 base from J, with 8 bases between. This chain's CDR3 is CASSLEGGSNQPQHF. CDR3 nucleotides: TGCGCCAGCAGCTTGGAAGGAGGCAGCAATCAGCCCCAGCATTTT.

The J gene is TRBJ2-1, the V gene TRBV7-9; 9 bases map to TRBD2. Germline CDR1 reads SEHNR; CDR2 reads FQNEAQ (reference sequence). This CDR3 region has 15 residues. V lost 5 bases and J lost 9; bases outside the gene matches: 11. The DNA for the CDR3 is TGTGCCAGCAGCCCACCGGGACTAGCTATTAGTGAGCAGTTCTTC. Its protein product is CASSPPGLAISEQFF.

This chain joins TRBV28 and TRBJ2-3; D is perhaps TRBD2 (6 bases). Germline CDR1 reads MDHEN; CDR2 reads SYDVKM. V was trimmed by 3 bases and J by 7 bases, leaving 20 bases between them. The CDR3 totals 16 residues. Written as DNA, the CDR3 is TGTGCCAGCAGTTTGCCCGGGACTGGGGGTCGAAATACGCAGTATTTT. This gives the protein CASSLPGTGGRNTQYF.

The table lists this clone with a count of one. V gene TRBV11-2 combines with J gene TRBJ2-5, with 7 nucleotides matching TRBD2. Germline CDR1 and CDR2: SGHAT and FQNNGV. The CDR3 contains 16 residues. Trimming cost V 3 bases and J 3 bases; bases outside gene matches: 10. CDR3 region: CASSFTMTSLKETQYF. The CDR3 DNA follows: TGTGCCAGCAGCTTCACGATGACTAGCCTTAAAGAGACCCAGTACTTC.

The chain carries TRBV28 and TRBJ2-7, with 10 bases matching TRBD1. Germline-derived CDR1 and CDR2 are MDHEN and SYDVKM. J lost 2 bases, V lost 5 bases, and 6 bases had no gene match. This CDR3 has 15 amino acids. CDR3 sequence: CASSVGQGIAYEQYF. CDR3 in DNA: TGTGCCAGCAGTGTGGGACAGGGGATCGCCTACGAGCAGTACTTC.

This clone appeared a single time. The rearrangement joins TRBV27 to TRBJ1-1; maybe TRBD1 (5 bases). CDR1 is MNHEY, CDR2 SMNVEV, per germline (reference sequence). V dropped 3 bases and J dropped 4 bases, with 12 bases sitting between them. CDR3 length: 14 amino acids. The CDR3 DNA reads as TGTGCCAGCAGTTTCCAGGGCCTGACCACTGAAGCTTTCTTT. Translating gives CASSFQGLTTEAFF.

The chain employs TRBV7-6 and TRBJ2-2, with 7 bases matching TRBD2. The CDR3 totals 15 residues. Germline CDR1 and CDR2: SGHVS and FNYEAQ. V shed 0 bases, J shed 4 bases, and the junction held 2 bases outside the gene matches. CDR3 protein: CASSLAGGITGELFF. Written as DNA, the CDR3 is TGTGCCAGCAGCTTAGCGGGAGGGATCACCGGGGAGCTGTTTTTT.

The chain recombines TRBV5-1 with TRBJ2-1; 11 bases fit TRBD2. The CDR3 is 21 residues long. V was clipped by 2 bases and J by 10 bases; unmatched bases: 26. CDR1 and CDR2 from the germline V gene are SGHRS and YFSETQ. The CDR3 reads CASSFDPGDRRTSGSPREQFF. CDR3 DNA sequence: TGCGCCAGCAGCTTTGACCCCGGGGACAGGAGAACTAGCGGGAGTCCCCGGGAGCAGTTCTTC.

The V call is TRBV6-6, the J call TRBJ2-7; 7 nucleotides align to TRBD2. V lost 7 bases and J lost 0; bases outside the gene matches: 6. This CDR3 is 14 amino acids long. Germline loops: CDR1 MNHNY, CDR2 SVGAGI (reference sequence). The CDR3 nucleotides read TGTGCCAGCACTACCAGCGGGAACTCCTACGAGCAGTACTTC. Protein: CASTTSGNSYEQYF.

The genes are TRBV27 and TRBJ1-2, with a tentative D call TRBD1 (5 bases). Germline lookup yields CDR1 MNHEY and CDR2 SMNVEV (reference sequence). There are 13 residues in the CDR3. V was shortened by 3 bases and J by 7 bases, with 12 bases between the two germline ends. CDR3 coding DNA: TGTGCCAGCAGTTTGGCAGGGTCAGGTGGCTACACCTTC. It is translated as CASSLAGSGGYTF.

This chain uses TRBV19 with TRBJ1-5, with TRBD1 as a possible D gene (5 bases). The V end lost 3 bases, the J end lost 6 bases, and 12 bases lay between the germline ends. Germline CDR1 and CDR2: LNHDA and SQIVND (reference sequence). The CDR3 contains 14 residues. CDR3 sequence reads: CASSIGGEAQPQHF. Here the CDR3 DNA reads TGTGCCAGTAGTATCGGGGGGGAGGCTCAGCCCCAGCATTTT. Supplemented by reference TRBV19 and TRBJ1-5, the full variable domain reads DGGITQSPKYLFRKEGQNVTLSCEQNLNHDAMYWYRQDPGQGLRLIYYSQIVNDFQKGDIAEGYSVSREKKESFPLTVTSAQKNPTAFYLCASSIGGEAQPQHFGDGTRLSIL.

This chain uses TRBV28 with TRBJ1-5; 10 nucleotides agree with TRBD1. The V gene end was trimmed by 4 bases and the J gene end by 7 bases; junction bases not matched to a gene: 7. This CDR3 is 15 amino acids long. Germline V lookup: CDR1 MDHEN, CDR2 SYDVKM. The CDR3, as DNA: TGTGCCAGCAGTTCCCGGGACAGGGGAAACCAGCCCCAGCATTTT. Translation: CASSSRDRGNQPQHF.

The chain combines TRBV28 with TRBJ1-1; TRBD1 might be the D (5 bases). Germline V gene lookup returns CDR1 MDHEN and CDR2 SYDVKM. The CDR3 length is 11 residues. Trimming pared 5 bases from V and 10 bases from J, leaving 11 bases between. CDR3 in DNA: TGTGCCAGCAGTAGGGGACTAGGAGCTTTCTTT. Translated: CASSRGLGAFF. The variable domain in full, with the rest retrieved from reference TRBV28 and TRBJ1-1, is DVKVTQSSRYLVKRTGEKVFLECVQDMDHENMFWYRQDPGLGLRLIYFSYDVKMKEKGDIPEGYSVSREKKERFSLILESASTNQTSMYLCASSRGLGAFFGQGTRLTVV.

This sequence joins TRBV29-1 and TRBJ2-1, with 8 bases aligning to TRBD2. This CDR3 is built from 14 residues. V trimming: 7 bases; J trimming: 7 bases; junction bases outside the gene matches: 12. CDR1 and CDR2 from the germline V gene are SQVTM and ANQGSEA. The CDR3 is CSGGIAGSFNEQFF. The CDR3, as DNA: TGCAGCGGCGGTATAGCGGGATCGTTTAATGAGCAGTTCTTC.

This sequence joins TRBV9 and TRBJ1-1; 7 nucleotides align to TRBD1. Per germline, CDR1 SGDLS and CDR2 YYNGEE. CDR3 length: 14 amino acids. V dropped 3 bases and J dropped 1; count of bases not matched to a gene: 3. The CDR3 nucleotides read TGTGCCAGCAGCGCCAGGGGGTCGAACACTGAAGCTTTCTTT. Translating gives CASSARGSNTEAFF.

The chain joins TRBV7-2 to TRBJ2-7; a possible D gene is TRBD1 (6 bases). The V and J ends lost 1 base and 0 bases respectively, with 10 bases between them. The CDR3 covers 15 residues. Germline-derived CDR1 and CDR2 are SGHTA and FQGNSA. The CDR3 loop reads CASSLGGPLSYEQYF. The CDR3 nucleotides read TGTGCCAGCAGCTTAGGGGGGCCCCTCTCCTACGAGCAGTACTTC.

The chain recombines TRBV9 with TRBJ2-2, with D perhaps TRBD1 (5 bases). Germline V gene sequence: CDR1 SGDLS, CDR2 YYNGEE. The CDR3 is made up of 15 amino acids. V was clipped by 3 bases and J by 3 bases, with 12 bases between them. The chain's CDR3 is CASSGPNRYTGELFF. In DNA, the CDR3 is TGTGCCAGCAGCGGGCCAAACAGGTACACCGGGGAGCTGTTTTTT.

As regards this clone: The DNA is omitted, as the CDR3 cannot be located on it reliably, and the CDR3 follows TCRdb's listing. The J gene is TRBJ1-1, the V gene TRBV28; TRBD1 reflects the table's D call only, with no check against the DNA. The CDR3 has 15 residues if both end residues are counted. Germline V CDR1 and CDR2: MDHEN, SYDVKM. CDR3 sequence reads: CASSFLAGTNTEAFF.